These T cell receptor beta chains were read from a single sample in a study of Ad26.COV2.S vaccination and SARS-CoV-2 variants. Some clones are missing from TCRdb's copy, which holds only in-frame ones; the method was immunoSEQ multiplex PCR. The sample lists around 350,000 clones; about 88% were seen once. Here the sequenced sample was peripheral blood, taken in a trial of Ad26.COV2.S vaccine versus placebo. Receptor source: a person between 18 and 65 years old who received the Ad26.COV2.S COVID-19 vaccine or a placebo. CDR3s include the opening cysteine and the closing phenylalanine or tryptophan. A D gene is named only where the DNA matches it firmly. Not every row has a clone size; where given, it reads once, few, many or a size class.

CDR3 DNA: TGTGCCAGCAGCTTGTGGCAGGGAAGGGTGGACACTGAAGCTTTCTTT
CDR3 protein: CASSLWQGRVDTEAFF
J gene: TRBJ1-1
D gene: .
clone size: .
V gene: TRBV5-6

CDR3 DNA: TGTGCCAGCAGCCCCACCGCGGGAGCCCATTACAATGAGCAGTTCTTC
CDR3 protein: CASSPTAGAHYNEQFF
J gene: TRBJ2-1
D gene: TRBD2
clone size: .
V gene: TRBV3-1/TRBV3-2

CDR3 DNA: TGTGCCATCAGTGAGTCGGCGGTGCGGACGACCTACGAGCAGTACTTC
CDR3 protein: CAISESAVRTTYEQYF
J gene: TRBJ2-7
D gene: .
clone size: few
V gene: TRBV10-3

CDR3 DNA: TGCGCCAGCAGCTTGGTCTTTCCCTACGAGCAGTACTTC
CDR3 protein: CASSLVFPYEQYF
J gene: TRBJ2-7
D gene: .
clone size: .
V gene: TRBV5-1

CDR3 DNA: TGTGCCAGCAGTTCAACAGGTCCAGAGACCCAGTACTTC
CDR3 protein: CASSSTGPETQYF
J gene: TRBJ2-5
D gene: .
clone size: .
V gene: TRBV12-3/TRBV12-4

CDR3 DNA: TGTGCCAGCAGCCAAGGGGATTGTAACTATGGCTACACCTTC
CDR3 protein: CASSQGDCNYGYTF
J gene: TRBJ1-2
D gene: .
clone size: .
V gene: TRBV3-1/TRBV3-2

CDR3 DNA: TGCGCCAGCAGCTTGGCCTTTGGGAGCCCCGGAGGCGAGCAGTACTTC
CDR3 protein: CASSLAFGSPGGEQYF
J gene: TRBJ2-7
D gene: .
clone size: once
V gene: TRBV5-1

CDR3 DNA: TGTGCCAGTAGATTCCGACAGGAGAGCTACGAGCAGTACTTC
CDR3 protein: CASRFRQESYEQYF
J gene: TRBJ2-7
D gene: .
clone size: .
V gene: TRBV19

CDR3 DNA: TGTGCCAGCAGTTACGGGGTGGGGGAGCTGTTTTTT
CDR3 protein: CASSYGVGELFF
J gene: TRBJ2-2
D gene: .
clone size: .
V gene: TRBV6-6

CDR3 DNA: TGTGCCAGCAGCCCGCGACAGTACCAAGAGACCCAGTACTTC
CDR3 protein: CASSPRQYQETQYF
J gene: TRBJ2-5
D gene: .
clone size: once
V gene: TRBV7-2

CDR3 DNA: TGTGCCTGGTCGACAGATAATAATTCACCCCTCCACTTT
CDR3 protein: CAWSTDNNSPLHF
J gene: TRBJ1-6
D gene: .
clone size: few
V gene: TRBV30

CDR3 DNA: TGTGCCAGCCGCCGGGACAGCGAATTTTCCTACGAGCAGTACTTC
CDR3 protein: CASRRDSEFSYEQYF
J gene: TRBJ2-7
D gene: TRBD1
clone size: few
V gene: TRBV6-5

CDR3 DNA: TGTGCCAGCAGCCACACGACAGGGGGCTCTGCTGGAAACACCATATATTTT
CDR3 protein: CASSHTTGGSAGNTIYF
J gene: TRBJ1-3
D gene: TRBD1
clone size: .
V gene: TRBV7-8

CDR3 DNA: TGTGCCAGCAGTTTAGACCCGGGGGCGGGTTCACCCCTCCACTTT
CDR3 protein: CASSLDPGAGSPLHF
J gene: TRBJ1-6
D gene: .
clone size: .
V gene: TRBV28

CDR3 DNA: TGTGCCAGCACCCCCGTCCTCACCGGGGAGCTGTTTTTT
CDR3 protein: CASTPVLTGELFF
J gene: TRBJ2-2
D gene: .
clone size: few
V gene: TRBV12-3/TRBV12-4

CDR3 DNA: TGTGCCAGCAGCCCAGTGCGAGGGGCAGGCACTGAAGCTTTCTTT
CDR3 protein: CASSPVRGAGTEAFF
J gene: TRBJ1-1
D gene: .
clone size: .
V gene: TRBV11-2

CDR3 DNA: TGTGCCAGCGGGGCAGATACGCAGTATTTT
CDR3 protein: CASGADTQYF
J gene: TRBJ2-3
D gene: .
clone size: .
V gene: TRBV6-1

CDR3 DNA: TGTGCCACCAGCCAGGGAGGGGAGACCCAGTACTTC
CDR3 protein: CATSQGGETQYF
J gene: TRBJ2-5
D gene: TRBD2
clone size: .
V gene: TRBV24-1

CDR3 DNA: TGCGCCAGCAGCTTGGTAGGCCAGACCCCCCGCGAGCAGTACTTC
CDR3 protein: CASSLVGQTPREQYF
J gene: TRBJ2-7
D gene: .
clone size: .
V gene: TRBV5-1

CDR3 DNA: TGTGCCAGCAGCGCAGGGACTAGCGGGAGGTACGAGCAGTACTTC
CDR3 protein: CASSAGTSGRYEQYF
J gene: TRBJ2-7
D gene: TRBD2
clone size: .
V gene: TRBV7-6

CDR3 DNA: TGTGCCAGCAGGTCTCGAACCATTTCCACTACCAATTCACCCCTCCACTTT
CDR3 protein: CASRSRTISTTNSPLHF
J gene: TRBJ1-6
D gene: .
clone size: .
V gene: TRBV27

CDR3 DNA: TGTGCCAGCTCACCCGAACGGACAGGAGGCGGTCAGCCCCAGCATTTT
CDR3 protein: CASSPERTGGGQPQHF
J gene: TRBJ1-5
D gene: TRBD1
clone size: .
V gene: TRBV18

CDR3 DNA: TGTGCCAGCAGCGGGGGACAGGTAGAGACCCAGTACTTC
CDR3 protein: CASSGGQVETQYF
J gene: TRBJ2-5
D gene: TRBD1
clone size: .
V gene: TRBV5-6

CDR3 DNA: TGTGCCACCAGTGATTCGTCCGAGGGGTTTGGCGGGGGCGAGCAGTTCTTC
CDR3 protein: CATSDSSEGFGGGEQFF
J gene: TRBJ2-1
D gene: .
clone size: once
V gene: TRBV24-1

CDR3 DNA: TGTGCCAGTAGTATAACGGATCTTGGCTACACCTTC
CDR3 protein: CASSITDLGYTF
J gene: TRBJ1-2
D gene: .
clone size: .
V gene: TRBV19

CDR3 DNA: TGCGCCAGCAGTCCCGGGACTAGGGGCAATACGCAGTATTTT
CDR3 protein: CASSPGTRGNTQYF
J gene: TRBJ2-3
D gene: TRBD2
clone size: .
V gene: TRBV10-1